Only a few counts were recorded for the clone carrying this T cell receptor (beta chain). These data come from a study of patients and donors after allogeneic stem cell transplantation. There are 17 residues in the CDR3. V shed 2 bases and J 3 bases; nucleotides not matched to a gene: 11. Germline CDR1 is MGHRA and CDR2 is YSYEKL. TCRdb used MiXCR to reprocess the RT-PCR reads, holding one entry per CDR3 protein. The sample consists of about 410,000 distinct CDR3 sequences, 16% of them appearing once. The clonotype originates from a human donor who was either an allogeneic HSCT recipient or a stem cell or donor lymphocyte infusion donor (not recorded which). It is not recorded whose cells these are; they may come from a transplant donor. V usage is TRBV4-1 and J usage is TRBJ2-7; TRBD2 matches 9 bases. The material sequenced was blood, either unsorted or a sorted T cell fraction (not recorded which). CDR3 sequence reads: CASSQNVLAGIGYEQYF. The CDR3 coding sequence is TGCGCCAGCAGCCAAAATGTGCTAGCGGGGATCGGCTACGAGCAGTACTTC.